This paragraph covers one T cell receptor (beta chain) sequence. The sample is drawn from a study of shared clonotypes between healthy human individuals. CDR3 length equals 13 residues. The method was immunoSEQ multiplex PCR; TCRdb's version includes in-frame clones alone and lacks a portion of them. Among some 2.1 million clones listed, about 95% were seen once. It was CD45RO-negative cells, positively selected for CCR7, that made up naive CD8 cells, with terminally differentiated effector memory CD45RA+ cells excluded. All participating donors were Caucasian adults from Nashville, Tennessee. The receptor was derived from a man in his late teens or twenties in good health. Material for sequencing was naive CD8+ T cells sorted from blood. The chain combines TRBV21-1 with TRBJ1-1. TRBV21-1 represents a pseudogene. In DNA, the CDR3 is TGTGCCAGCAGCACCCGGACGGGACCAGAAGCTTTCTTT. It is translated as CASSTRTGPEAFF.